Shown below are 32 T cell receptor beta chains from a single sample sequenced in a study of shared clonotypes between healthy human individuals. Repertoires were generated with immunoSEQ multiplex PCR, while TCRdb's copy carries only in-frame clones and drops some. The sample yields millions of clones, 80% to 95% seen once. The sample was naive CD4+ T cells from PBMCs. Subset given: CD45RA+ positively selected. These receptors were collected from a young man in good health. Some clones in this sample may be carry-over from other donors' samples.

V gene TRBV18 combines with J gene TRBJ1-4; perhaps TRBD1 as D (5 bases). The CDR3 has 15 residues. The ends were cut back, 5 bases at V and 0 bases at J, with 10 bases in the middle. Germline CDR1 reads KGHSH; CDR2 reads LQKENI. The CDR3 DNA reads TGTGCCAGCTCATCCAAACAGGCAACTAATGAAAAACTGTTTTTT. This encodes CASSSKQATNEKLFF.

The rearrangement uses TRBV4-2 and TRBJ2-1, with TRBD2 as a possible D gene (5 bases). V was clipped by 1 base and J by 7 bases, with 8 bases between them. The CDR3 runs to 13 residues. From germline, CDR1 is LGHNA and CDR2 YNFKEQ. The CDR3 sequence: CASSQVGLNEQFF. In nucleotides, the CDR3 is TGTGCCAGCAGCCAAGTTGGACTGAATGAGCAGTTCTTC.

The chain joins TRBV25-1 to TRBJ1-1; D is unclear. CDR1 MGHDK and CDR2 SYGVNS come from the germline V gene. V was shortened by 5 bases and J by 3 bases, with 7 bases between the two germline ends. The CDR3 is made up of 12 amino acids. Written as DNA, the CDR3 is TGTGCCAGCAGTAGATGGGACACTGAAGCTTTCTTT. Its translation is CASSRWDTEAFF.

As to this clone: Additional DNA sequences in this sample encode the identical CDR3. This rearrangement joins TRBV6-6 to TRBJ2-3, with a tentative D call TRBD2 (5 bases). The V end was cut by 5 bases, the J end by 1 base, with 7 bases between. CDR1 and CDR2 (germline): MNHNY, SVGAGI (reference sequence). This CDR3 contains 13 residues. The DNA of the CDR3 is TGTGCCAGCAGTACCGGGGGCACAGATACGCAGTATTTT. Amino acid sequence: CASSTGGTDTQYF.

The chain combines TRBV7-9 with TRBJ1-1, with D hard to call. The CDR3 totals 14 residues. V lost 2 bases to trimming and J lost 6 bases, with 13 bases between them. Germline values: CDR1 SEHNR, CDR2 FQNEAQ (reference sequence). The CDR3 DNA follows: TGTGCCAGCAGCTTATTTGTGCGAACGGCTGAAGCTTTCTTT. This translates into CASSLFVRTAEAFF.

The chain is built from TRBV5-1 and TRBJ2-7; D tentatively reads TRBD1 or TRBD2 (5 bases each). The CDR3 extends over 15 amino acids. V was clipped by 5 bases and J by 2 bases, with 17 bases between them. Germline V CDR1 and CDR2: SGHRS, YFSETQ. CDR3 bases: TGCGCCAGCAGACTAATCCGGGACGGAGCCTACGAGCAGTACTTC. Its translation is CASRLIRDGAYEQYF.

This chain connects TRBV5-4 to TRBJ2-5; 7 nucleotides align to TRBD2. The V segment lost 3 bases and the J segment 5 bases; nucleotides outside the gene matches: 16. Looked up from germline, CDR1 is SGHNT and CDR2 is YYREEE (reference sequence). The CDR3 is 17 residues long. CDR3 DNA sequence: TGTGCCAGCAGCTCTCCCGGGTGGGGCGGGAGTACCGAGACCCAGTACTTC. Its protein is CASSSPGWGGSTETQYF. Full variable domain (rest looked up from reference TRBV5-4 and TRBJ2-5): ETGVTQSPTHLIKTRGQQVTLRCSSQSGHNTVSWYQQALGQGPQFIFQYYREEENGRGNFPPRFSGLQFPNYSSELNVNALELDDSALYLCASSSPGWGGSTETQYFGPGTRLLVL.

This clone was counted a single time. V gene TRBV19 combines with J gene TRBJ1-4; perhaps TRBD1 as D (6 bases). The CDR3 consists of 18 residues. Trimming stripped 8 bases from V and 0 bases from J, with 22 bases between. Germline V gene sequence: CDR1 LNHDA, CDR2 SQIVND (reference sequence). The CDR3, as DNA: TGTGCCAGTCTCGGCGGCACAGGGCGACGTTCAACTAATGAAAAACTGTTTTTT. Its translation: CASLGGTGRRSTNEKLFF.

The V and J genes are TRBV11-2 and TRBJ2-1; 10 bases agree with TRBD1. This CDR3 comprises 15 residues. CDR1 SGHAT and CDR2 FQNNGV come from the germline V gene. Trimming at V came to 4 bases and at J to 12 bases, leaving 12 bases not matched to a gene. The CDR3 here is CASSYAGTGAIGQFF. The CDR3 DNA sequence: TGTGCCAGCAGCTACGCCGGGACAGGGGCTATAGGGCAGTTCTTC.

The V and J genes are TRBV6-5 and TRBJ2-3, with 8 bases matching TRBD2. The V gene end was trimmed by 6 bases and the J gene end by 1 base; junction bases not matched to a gene: 3. CDR3 size: 14 residues. Germline-derived CDR1 and CDR2 are MNHEY and SVGAGI. The chain's CDR3 is CASRDSGGTDTQYF. In DNA, the CDR3 is TGTGCCAGCAGGGATAGCGGGGGCACAGATACGCAGTATTTT.

As concerns this clone: The sample contains more than one DNA sequence encoding this CDR3. This sequence joins TRBV7-3 and TRBJ1-1, with D unclear. CDR1 is SGHTA, CDR2 FQGTGA, per germline. The length of the CDR3 is 13 residues. Trimming left V 2 bases short and J 3 bases short, with 7 bases between. CDR3 sequence: CASSLQGHTEAFF. The CDR3, as DNA: TGTGCCAGCAGCTTACAAGGGCACACTGAAGCTTTCTTT.

Points on this clone: The identical CDR3 is also encoded by other nucleotide sequences in the sample. The chain recombines TRBV7-9 with TRBJ1-1; D is possibly TRBD1 (6 bases). Per the germline V gene, CDR1 is SEHNR and CDR2 is FQNEAQ (reference sequence). V was pared by 3 bases and J by 2 bases, with 10 bases between. The CDR3 sequence is 14 residues long. The CDR3 here is CASSLAGVNTEAFF. The CDR3 nucleotides read TGTGCCAGCAGCTTGGCAGGGGTAAACACTGAAGCTTTCTTT. Using reference TRBV7-9 and TRBJ1-1 for the parts outside the CDR3, the full variable domain is DTGVSQNPRHKITKRGQNVTFRCDPISEHNRLYWYRQTLGQGPEFLTYFQNEAQLEKSRLLSDRFSAERPKGSFSTLEIQRTEQGDSAMYLCASSLAGVNTEAFFGQGTRLTVV.

The chain uses TRBV10-3 and TRBJ2-2; D is ambiguous. The CDR3 spans 12 residues. CDR1 ENHRY and CDR2 SYGVKD come from the germline V gene. Trimming pared 3 bases from V and 7 bases from J, leaving 6 bases between. CDR3 sequence (DNA): TGTGCCATCAGTGAACTCGACGGGGAGCTGTTTTTT. Protein product: CAISELDGELFF.

The rearrangement uses TRBV12-2 and TRBJ2-6; TRBD2 is taken as the D call from the table, unchecked against the DNA. TRBV12-2 is assigned pseudogene status. The CDR3 covers 19 residues. DNA for the CDR3: TGTGCAAGTCGCTTGTTGGGCCTAGCGGGTAACTCTGGGGCCAACGTCCTGACTTTC. Protein sequence: CASRLLGLAGNSGANVLTF.

V gene TRBV6-5 combines with J gene TRBJ2-3; a weak D match, TRBD2 (5 bases). From germline, CDR1 is MNHEY and CDR2 SVGAGI. V lost 6 bases, J lost 6 bases, and 16 bases lay in between. CDR3 length: 14 residues. CDR3 loop: CASRASPARDTQYF. As DNA, the CDR3 is TGTGCCAGCAGGGCTAGCCCGGCGAGGGATACGCAGTATTTT.

This chain joins TRBV28 and TRBJ1-1; no reliable D call. The CDR3 has 12 amino acids. With 6 bases removed from V and 7 bases from J, the gap between germline ends came to 12 bases. Germline V gene data show CDR1 as MDHEN and CDR2 as SYDVKM. The CDR3 coding sequence is TGTGCCAGCAGCCGTCACCGGCTTGAAGCTTTCTTT. Its translation is CASSRHRLEAFF. Using reference TRBV28 and TRBJ1-1 for the parts outside the CDR3, the full variable domain is DVKVTQSSRYLVKRTGEKVFLECVQDMDHENMFWYRQDPGLGLRLIYFSYDVKMKEKGDIPEGYSVSREKKERFSLILESASTNQTSMYLCASSRHRLEAFFGQGTRLTVV.

The chain combines TRBV10-3 with TRBJ2-2, with 8 nucleotides matching TRBD2. The CDR3 is 20 residues long. CDR1 is ENHRY and CDR2 is SYGVKD in the germline V gene. V shed 6 bases and J 6 bases; nucleotides not matched to a gene: 24. The CDR3 sequence is CAISRALLREGLVVPGELFF. In DNA form, the CDR3 reads TGTGCCATCAGCAGGGCACTGTTGAGGGAGGGACTAGTAGTCCCCGGGGAGCTGTTTTTT.

The rearrangement uses TRBV30 and TRBJ1-6; D is uncertain. CDR1 and CDR2 (germline): GTSNPN, SVGIG (reference sequence). V lost 6 bases, J lost 8 bases, and 20 bases lay in between. This CDR3 is built from 15 residues. CDR3 coding DNA: TGTGCCTGCAACCACCGGGCCCCGAATGATTCACCCCTCCACTTT. It specifies CACNHRAPNDSPLHF.

V usage is TRBV5-6 and J usage is TRBJ1-1, with D tentatively TRBD1 (5 bases). Germline assignment: CDR1 SGHDT and CDR2 YYEEEE. Trimming cost V 2 bases and J 4 bases, with 15 bases left between them. The CDR3 contains 15 residues. Written as DNA, the CDR3 is TGTGCCAGCAGCTTAAGAGGTGGGACGGGCACTGAAGCTTTCTTT. Translating gives CASSLRGGTGTEAFF.

This chain uses TRBV5-1 with TRBJ2-1; TRBD2 agrees at 7 bases. Trimming at V came to 1 base and at J to 0 bases, leaving 7 bases not matched to a gene. The CDR3 runs to 17 residues. The germline V gene has CDR1 SGHRS and CDR2 YFSETQ. CDR3 DNA: TGCGCCAGCAGCTTGCCTAGCGGCACTACCTCCTACAATGAGCAGTTCTTC. Encoded protein: CASSLPSGTTSYNEQFF.

The chain carries TRBV2 and TRBJ1-5, with D possibly being TRBD1 (5 bases). The V end was cut by 4 bases, the J end by 0 bases, with 13 bases between. CDR1 is SNHLY and CDR2 is FYNNEI in the germline V gene. This CDR3 has 16 residues. The DNA for the CDR3 is TGTGCCAGCAGTGTACAGGCCCCCTATAGCAATCAGCCCCAGCATTTT. It translates to CASSVQAPYSNQPQHF.

The chain uses TRBV6-1 and TRBJ2-7, with D perhaps matching TRBD1 (5 bases). CDR1 is MNHNS and CDR2 is SASEGT in the germline V gene. V lost 1 base and J 9 bases, leaving 13 bases between the germline ends. This CDR3 has 13 residues. The CDR3 DNA is TGTGCCAGCAGTGAAGGAGGACACCTCCGGCAGTACTTC. As protein: CASSEGGHLRQYF.

The V and J genes are TRBV19 and TRBJ2-1, with D perhaps TRBD2 (6 bases). This CDR3 region has 14 residues. V was clipped by 4 bases and J by 6 bases, with 13 bases between them. Germline CDR1 and CDR2: LNHDA and SQIVND (reference sequence). The CDR3 sequence: CASSTGTFSNEQFF. The CDR3 region has the DNA TGTGCCAGTAGTACCGGGACTTTTTCCAATGAGCAGTTCTTC.

The chain employs TRBV2 and TRBJ2-7, with 8 bases identical to TRBD1. Trimming removed 7 bases from V and 7 bases from J; junction bases left unmatched: 9. Germline lookup yields CDR1 SNHLY and CDR2 FYNNEI. The CDR3 consists of 13 residues. The CDR3 reads CASTVLGTGEQYF. The CDR3 DNA reads TGTGCCAGCACCGTCTTGGGGACAGGAGAGCAGTACTTC.

The rearrangement links TRBV5-1 to TRBJ1-2; no firm D call. The germline V and J ends were trimmed by 5 bases and 0 bases, with 17 bases remaining between them. The CDR3 has 16 amino acids. In germline, CDR1 is SGHRS, CDR2 YFSETQ. The CDR3 nucleotides read TGCGCCAGCAGTCGGCCAGGAGTTTCCACTAACTATGGCTACACCTTC. Protein: CASSRPGVSTNYGYTF. Using reference TRBV5-1 and TRBJ1-2 for the parts outside the CDR3, the full variable domain is KAGVTQTPRYLIKTRGQQVTLSCSPISGHRSVSWYQQTPGQGLQFLFEYFSETQRNKGNFPGRFSGRQFSNSRSEMNVSTLELGDSALYLCASSRPGVSTNYGYTFGSGTRLTVV.

The genes are TRBV18 and TRBJ2-1; a possible D gene is TRBD2 (6 bases). The germline V gene has CDR1 KGHSH and CDR2 LQKENI. There are 17 residues in the CDR3. Trimming pared 2 bases from V and 6 bases from J, leaving 20 bases between. The CDR3 loop reads CASSPLLGSLAPNEQFF. The CDR3 DNA follows: TGTGCCAGCTCACCATTGTTAGGGTCACTAGCTCCCAATGAGCAGTTCTTC. Filled out from reference TRBV18 and TRBJ2-1, the complete variable domain reads NAGVMQNPRHLVRRRGQEARLRCSPMKGHSHVYWYRQLPEEGLKFMVYLQKENIIDESGMPKERFSAEFPKEGPSILRIQQVVRGDSAAYFCASSPLLGSLAPNEQFFGPGTRLTVL.

This clone was observed a single time. The rearrangement links TRBV4-2 to TRBJ1-2, with D uncertain. The CDR3 length is 14 residues. The V gene lost 2 bases and the J gene lost 3 bases, with 10 bases spanning the gap. Germline values: CDR1 LGHNA, CDR2 YNFKEQ. CDR3 sequence: CASSQYVSYYGYTF. CDR3 coding DNA: TGTGCCAGCAGCCAATATGTGAGTTACTATGGCTACACCTTC.

Here the CDR3 DNA reads TGCACCAGCAGGAGACTAGCCAAAACCGGGGAGCTGTTTTTT. As protein: CTSRRLAKTGELFF. The chain is built from TRBV1 and TRBJ2-2; the tabulated D call, TRBD2, remains unverified against the DNA. TRBV1 is a pseudogene. This CDR3 contains 14 residues.

This chain joins TRBV11-2 and TRBJ1-1, with 8 bases aligning to TRBD1. V lost 8 bases to trimming and J lost 1 base; unmatched junction nucleotides: 9. Germline V gene sequence: CDR1 SGHAT, CDR2 FQNNGV. The CDR3 is 15 residues long. DNA of the CDR3: TGTGCCAGCCAAACGACTGGGACAGGGAACACTGAAGCTTTCTTT. Protein sequence: CASQTTGTGNTEAFF.

V usage is TRBV5-1 and J usage is TRBJ2-5; 9 bases align to TRBD2. The CDR3 has 17 residues. Per germline, CDR1 SGHRS and CDR2 YFSETQ. With V trimmed by 0 bases and J by 0 bases, 6 bases remained unmatched. CDR3 in amino acids: CASSLGLAVTYQETQYF. CDR3 coding DNA: TGCGCCAGCAGCTTGGGACTAGCGGTCACGTACCAAGAGACCCAGTACTTC.

The chain carries TRBV28 and TRBJ2-5, with 7 bases identical to TRBD2. The germline V gene encodes CDR1 MDHEN and CDR2 SYDVKM. After removal of 4 bases from V and 5 bases from J, the junction contained 13 bases not matched to a gene. This CDR3 region has 16 residues. CDR3 protein: CASSSPFGGSRETQYF. CDR3 DNA: TGTGCCAGCAGTTCCCCCTTCGGCGGGAGCCGTGAGACCCAGTACTTC.

As to this clone: The sample contains more than one DNA sequence encoding this CDR3. This chain joins TRBV5-6 and TRBJ2-5; D is unclear. Per germline, CDR1 SGHDT and CDR2 YYEEEE. The CDR3 is 12 residues long. Deletions cut 7 bases from V and 4 bases from J, with 11 bases between. CDR3 amino acids: CASSLVGETQYF. The CDR3 DNA reads as TGTGCCAGCTCATTGGTGGGAGAGACCCAGTACTTC.